Following are 23 T cell receptor beta chains from one sample sequenced in a study of T-cell reconstitution after alpha-beta-depleted transplantation in children. During its preparation, the TCRbeta library received unique molecular identifiers. TCRdb independently ran MiXCR on the PCR reads; one entry per CDR3 protein. The sample contains around 87,000 distinct CDR3 sequences, 8% to 9% of which appear only once. Here the sequenced sample was PBMCs from the stem cell graft donor, taken from the stem cell graft. The receptor set was obtained from a human donor who donated a stem cell graft to a child with congenital amegakaryocytic thrombocytopenia.

This clonotype showed up many times. The V gene is TRBV29-1, the J gene TRBJ2-1; a possible D gene is TRBD2 (6 bases). V was cut by 3 bases and J by 9 bases, with 12 bases left in between. This CDR3 has 12 residues. Germline V gene sequence: CDR1 SQVTM, CDR2 ANQGSEA. CDR3 region: CSVEGGRGEQFF. In DNA, the CDR3 is TGCAGCGTTGAGGGAGGCCGTGGTGAGCAGTTCTTC.

At least ten counts were recorded for this clonotype. CDR3 sequence reads: CASSQGGLDFADTQYF. The CDR3 coding sequence is TGCGCCAGCAGCCAAGGTGGATTAGACTTTGCAGATACGCAGTATTTT. The chain joins TRBV4-1 to TRBJ2-3, with D unclear. The ends were cut back, 1 base at V and 4 bases at J, with 15 bases in the middle. The CDR3 loop spans 16 amino acids. Germline-derived CDR1 and CDR2 are MGHRA and YSYEKL.

The rearrangement joins TRBV20-1 to TRBJ1-5; D is uncertain. CDR1 is DFQATT and CDR2 is SNEGSKA in the germline V gene (reference sequence). Trimming removed 5 bases from V and 2 bases from J, with 7 bases in between. The CDR3 extends over 12 amino acids. CDR3 DNA sequence: TGCAGTGCTGTGGACGGCAATCAGCCCCAGCATTTT. This codes for CSAVDGNQPQHF.

This clonotype has a count of ten or more. The gene calls are TRBV5-1 and TRBJ2-2; D gene uncertain. The V gene's germline CDR1 is SGHRS and CDR2 YFSETQ. The CDR3 length is 11 residues. The ends were cut back, 6 bases at V and 3 bases at J, with 3 bases in the middle. CDR3: CASKDTGELFF. CDR3 coding DNA: TGCGCCAGCAAGGACACCGGGGAGCTGTTTTTT.

The chain links TRBV18 to TRBJ2-3; possible D gene TRBD1, 5 bases. V was trimmed by 4 bases and J by 5 bases, leaving 16 bases between them. Germline V lookup: CDR1 KGHSH, CDR2 LQKENI. The CDR3 has 15 amino acids. The CDR3 DNA is TGTGCCAGCTCACGTATTCGACAGTTCGGAGATACGCAGTATTTT. Amino acids: CASSRIRQFGDTQYF.

This clonotype has a count of ten or more. The CDR3 coding sequence is TGTGCCAGCAGCCCGGCGGGGGGGCGATCCACAGATACGCAGTATTTT. This encodes CASSPAGGRSTDTQYF. V gene TRBV3-1 combines with J gene TRBJ2-3, with 9 bases aligning to TRBD2. The CDR3 covers 16 residues. In germline, CDR1 is LGHDT, CDR2 YNNKEL (reference sequence). Losses at the gene ends were 4 bases for V and 2 bases for J; bases not matched to a gene: 7.

This clonotype has at least ten counts. The chain employs TRBV7-2 and TRBJ2-5; D is undetermined. The CDR3 contains 13 residues. V lost 4 bases and J 2 bases, leaving 8 bases between the germline ends. CDR1 and CDR2 from the germline V gene are SGHTA and FQGNSA. This CDR3 is CASSSAGQETQYF. The CDR3 DNA is TGTGCCAGCAGCTCAGCAGGTCAAGAGACCCAGTACTTC.

This clonotype showed up many times. This sequence joins TRBV6-5 and TRBJ2-2, with D possibly TRBD1 on 5 matching bases. The V end lost 6 bases, the J end lost 8 bases, and 13 bases lay between the germline ends. The germline CDR1 and CDR2 sequences are MNHEY and SVGAGI. The CDR3 is 13 amino acids. The CDR3 reads CASRVGVGGELFF. The CDR3, as DNA: TGTGCCAGCAGAGTAGGGGTTGGGGGGGAGCTGTTTTTT.

The V and J genes are TRBV11-2 and TRBJ2-5; D perhaps matches TRBD2 (7 bases). V shed 0 bases and J shed 4 bases, with 15 bases lying between them. The CDR3 is 16 residues long. CDR1 is SGHAT, CDR2 FQNNGV, per germline. CDR3 sequence reads: CASSLDRRGPGETQYF. CDR3 DNA sequence: TGTGCCAGCAGCTTAGATCGGCGGGGGCCGGGAGAGACCCAGTACTTC.

This clonotype was recorded many times. V and J are TRBV20-1 and TRBJ2-1; TRBD1 matches at 10 bases. This CDR3 has 14 residues. The junction had 9 bases not matched to a gene; V was cut back by 6 bases and J by 7 bases. CDR1 DFQATT and CDR2 SNEGSKA come from the germline V gene (reference sequence). For the CDR3, the DNA is TGCAGTGCCCCAGAGGACAGGGGGAGGAATGAGCAGTTCTTC. Encoded protein: CSAPEDRGRNEQFF.

Many counts were recorded for this clonotype. CDR3 amino acids: CASSLVQTGELFF. The CDR3 DNA sequence: TGTGCCAGCAGCTTAGTTCAGACCGGGGAGCTGTTTTTT. The V and J genes are TRBV7-9 and TRBJ2-2; D is unresolved. Trimming removed 1 base at V and 5 bases at J, with 5 bases between. The CDR3 length is 13 residues. Germline assignment: CDR1 SEHNR and CDR2 FQNEAQ (reference sequence).

In its sample, this clonotype was seen many times. The chain employs TRBV7-9 and TRBJ2-1; D not resolved. Trimming cost V 3 bases and J 8 bases, with 14 bases left between them. Germline V gene sequence: CDR1 SEHNR, CDR2 FQNEAQ (reference sequence). This CDR3 is built from 14 residues. In DNA, the CDR3 is TGTGCCAGCAGCTTGCAGGTATCGTGGCATGAGCAGTTCTTC. Encoded protein: CASSLQVSWHEQFF.

The chain is built from TRBV7-6 and TRBJ2-3; TRBD2 matches 9 bases. V trimming: 4 bases; J trimming: 0 bases; junction bases outside the gene matches: 5. The germline CDR1 and CDR2 sequences are SGHVS and FNYEAQ. The CDR3 sequence is 16 residues long. The CDR3 DNA sequence: TGTGCCAGCAGCTCCGCGGGGGGGGCTAGCACAGATACGCAGTATTTT. Protein: CASSSAGGASTDTQYF.

As concerns this clonotype: A much larger clone lies one base from this, so it may be a read error. V and J are TRBV12-3 or TRBV12-4 and TRBJ2-5, with D possibly called TRBD1 or TRBD2 (5 bases each). The ends were cut back, 8 bases at V and 12 bases at J, with 19 bases in the middle. The CDR3 has 12 amino acids. The CDR3 sequence: CASSLNRDGEYF. DNA of the CDR3: TGTGCCAGCTCCTTAAACCGGGACGGGGAGTACTTC.

This clonotype occurred many times. The chain is built from TRBV5-1 and TRBJ1-4, with D possibly TRBD1 on 6 matching bases. Germline-derived CDR1 and CDR2 are SGHRS and YFSETQ. The CDR3 consists of 15 residues. V was clipped by 4 bases and J by 8 bases, with 18 bases between them. The CDR3 spells CASSPRTAEGEKLFF. DNA of the CDR3: TGCGCCAGCAGCCCGAGGACAGCGGAAGGAGAAAAACTGTTTTTT.

This clonotype was seen ten or more times. The chain carries TRBV12-3 or TRBV12-4 and TRBJ1-4, with no clear D. Trimming stripped 6 bases from V and 7 bases from J, with 18 bases between. The CDR3 is 15 residues long. The CDR3 spells CASSQRRAWGEKLFF. The CDR3 bases are TGTGCCAGCAGCCAACGTAGAGCTTGGGGTGAAAAACTGTTTTTT.

Many counts were recorded for this clonotype. CDR3 protein: CASSELAGVGETQYF. DNA for the CDR3: TGTGCCAGCAGTGAACTAGCGGGGGTCGGGGAGACCCAGTACTTC. This chain joins TRBV2 and TRBJ2-5; 10 bases agree with TRBD2. J lost 5 bases, V lost 2 bases, and 5 bases had no gene match. The CDR3 runs to 15 residues. The germline V gene encodes CDR1 SNHLY and CDR2 FYNNEI.

Ten or more counts support this clonotype. The chain uses TRBV20-1 and TRBJ1-6; D not resolved. CDR3 length: 15 amino acids. Germline V lookup: CDR1 DFQATT, CDR2 SNEGSKA (reference sequence). V was pared by 0 bases and J by 7 bases, with 13 bases between. CDR3 bases: TGCAGTGCTAGAGATAGAAAGGCTTGGAATTCACCCCTCCACTTT. Protein: CSARDRKAWNSPLHF.

Ten or more counts support this clonotype. The chain is built from TRBV7-9 and TRBJ2-1; possibly TRBD2 for D (5 bases). CDR1 is SEHNR and CDR2 is FQNEAQ in the germline V gene (reference sequence). Trimming took off 2 bases at V and 0 bases at J, with 8 bases between the two ends. This CDR3 spans 15 amino acids. The CDR3 region has the DNA TGTGCCAGCAGCTTAATGAGGGACTCCTACAATGAGCAGTTCTTC. It encodes CASSLMRDSYNEQFF.

Ten or more counts support this clonotype. The chain couples TRBV20-1 to TRBJ1-1; D ambiguous. The CDR3 is 14 residues long. V lost 5 bases to trimming and J lost 1 base, with 14 bases between them. Germline V gives CDR1 DFQATT, CDR2 SNEGSKA (reference sequence). The CDR3 DNA follows: TGCAGTGCTTCCCGACACCTTGAGAACACTGAAGCTTTCTTT. Its translation is CSASRHLENTEAFF.

This clonotype was seen many times. This sequence joins TRBV11-2 and TRBJ2-1; 7 bases are shared with TRBD1. Trimming took 5 bases from V and 0 from J; bases not matched to a gene: 4. This CDR3 has 15 amino acids. CDR1 is SGHAT and CDR2 is FQNNGV in the germline V gene. The CDR3 sequence: CASSPTGISYNEQFF. CDR3 DNA sequence: TGTGCCAGCAGCCCGACAGGGATCTCCTACAATGAGCAGTTCTTC.

In its sample, this clonotype was seen many times. The chain recombines TRBV29-1 with TRBJ2-7, with D maybe TRBD2 (7 bases). V dropped 1 base and J dropped 9 bases, with 19 bases sitting between them. Germline assignment: CDR1 SQVTM and CDR2 ANQGSEA. This CDR3 spans 14 amino acids. The CDR3, as DNA: TGCAGCGTTGAAGCCCCCGGGGGTGGGGGGGCGCAGTACTTC. Residues: CSVEAPGGGGAQYF.

This clonotype has at least ten counts. The chain has TRBV4-1 and TRBJ2-1; D call uncertain. Trimming stripped 1 base from V and 6 bases from J, with 13 bases between. Germline V lookup: CDR1 MGHRA, CDR2 YSYEKL. CDR3 size: 15 residues. CDR3 protein: CASSQVLTGPNEQFF. CDR3 bases: TGCGCCAGCAGCCAAGTTCTGACCGGTCCCAATGAGCAGTTCTTC.